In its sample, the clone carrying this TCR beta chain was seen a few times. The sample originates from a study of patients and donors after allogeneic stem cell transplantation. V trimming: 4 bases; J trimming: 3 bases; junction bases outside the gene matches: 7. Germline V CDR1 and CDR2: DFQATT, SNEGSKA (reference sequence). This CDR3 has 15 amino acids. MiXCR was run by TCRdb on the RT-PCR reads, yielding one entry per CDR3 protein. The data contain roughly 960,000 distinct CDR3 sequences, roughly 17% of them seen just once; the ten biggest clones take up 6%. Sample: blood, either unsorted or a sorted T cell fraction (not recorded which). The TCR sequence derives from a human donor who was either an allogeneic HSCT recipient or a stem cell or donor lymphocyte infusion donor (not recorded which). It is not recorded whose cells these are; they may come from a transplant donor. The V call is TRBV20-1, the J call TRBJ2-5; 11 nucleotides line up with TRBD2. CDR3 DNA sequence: TGCAGTGCTATGACTAGCGGGGTTTTCAAAGAGACCCAGTACTTC. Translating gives CSAMTSGVFKETQYF.